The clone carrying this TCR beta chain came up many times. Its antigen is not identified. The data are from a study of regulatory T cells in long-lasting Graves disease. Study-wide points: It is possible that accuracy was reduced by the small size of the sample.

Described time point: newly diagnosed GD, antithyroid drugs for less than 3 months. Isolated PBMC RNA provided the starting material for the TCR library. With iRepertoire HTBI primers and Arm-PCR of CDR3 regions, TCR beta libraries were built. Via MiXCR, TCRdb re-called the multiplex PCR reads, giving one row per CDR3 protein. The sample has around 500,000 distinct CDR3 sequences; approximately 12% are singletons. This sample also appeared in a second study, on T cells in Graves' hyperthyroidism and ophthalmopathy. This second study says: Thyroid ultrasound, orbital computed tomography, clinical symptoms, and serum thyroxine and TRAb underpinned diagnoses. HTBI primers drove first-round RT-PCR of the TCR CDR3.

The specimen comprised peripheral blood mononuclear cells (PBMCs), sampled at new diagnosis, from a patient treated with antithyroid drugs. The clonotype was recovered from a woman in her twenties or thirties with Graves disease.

The CDR3 is CAIRETSGSSRNEQFF. The CDR3 DNA reads TGTGCCATCAGGGAGACTAGCGGGAGTAGTAGGAATGAGCAGTTCTTC. This sequence joins TRBV10-3 and TRBJ2-1; 12 nucleotides match TRBD2. The CDR3 totals 16 residues. The V segment lost 6 bases and the J segment 7 bases; nucleotides outside the gene matches: 10. The V gene's germline CDR1 is ENHRY and CDR2 SYGVKD.